These 29 T cell receptor beta chains originate from one sample sequenced in a study of T-cell memory formation after mild COVID-19. In TCRdb, the 5' RACE reads were re-called with MiXCR into one record per CDR3 protein. In the table there are fewer than 450,000 distinct CDR3 sequences, around a fifth of which are singletons. Sequenced material: PBMCs or a T cell subset sorted from them (not recorded which). These receptors were taken from an adult woman who had mild COVID-19 (a few samples of this study predate the infection). Cell type and time point are not known.

This clonotype was observed a handful of times. The chain links TRBV29-1 to TRBJ1-2; D unresolved. Germline V gives CDR1 SQVTM, CDR2 ANQGSEA. The V gene lost 0 bases and the J gene lost 6 bases, with 14 bases spanning the gap. This CDR3 has 14 amino acids. The CDR3 spells CSVEDPGKKDGYTF. Written as DNA, the CDR3 is TGCAGCGTTGAAGATCCAGGAAAGAAGGATGGCTACACCTTC. The full variable domain, completed using reference TRBV29-1 and TRBJ1-2, is SAVISQKPSRDICQRGTSLTIQCQVDSQVTMMFWYRQQPGQSLTLIATANQGSEATYESGFVIDKFPISRPNLTFSTLTVSNMSPEDSSIYLCSVEDPGKKDGYTFGSGTRLTVV.

This chain connects TRBV24-1 to TRBJ1-1, with TRBD1 matching over 9 bases. Germline lookup yields CDR1 KGHDR and CDR2 SFDVKD. CDR3 length: 13 amino acids. V lost 7 bases, J lost 1 base, and 0 bases stayed unmatched. DNA of the CDR3: TGTGCCACCAGGGGACAGGGGAACACTGAAGCTTTCTTT. Its protein product is CATRGQGNTEAFF.

The V call is TRBV10-3, the J call TRBJ2-4; TRBD2 aligns across 15 bases. The V segment lost 2 bases and the J segment 8 bases; nucleotides outside the gene matches: 4. CDR1 and CDR2 (germline): ENHRY, SYGVKD. This CDR3 contains 16 residues. CDR3 region: CAISELRTSGGDIQYF. CDR3 coding DNA: TGTGCCATCAGTGAGCTCCGGACTAGCGGGGGGGACATTCAGTACTTC.

This clonotype has more than one count but fewer than ten. The V gene is TRBV4-3, the J gene TRBJ2-6, with D uncertain. V lost 2 bases and J 0 bases, leaving 2 bases between the germline ends. This CDR3 contains 14 residues. CDR1 is LGHNA and CDR2 is YSLEER in the germline V gene. The CDR3 loop reads CASSQISGANVLTF. The CDR3 DNA reads as TGCGCCAGCAGCCAAATCTCTGGGGCCAACGTCCTGACTTTC.

This clonotype was seen a few times. This rearrangement joins TRBV7-9 to TRBJ1-1, with unresolved D. CDR1 SEHNR and CDR2 FQNEAQ come from the germline V gene (reference sequence). The CDR3 is 15 residues long. Trimming shortened V by 4 bases and J by 0 bases, and 12 bases separated the two germline ends. CDR3 sequence reads: CASSSYGLMNTEAFF. The CDR3 DNA is TGTGCCAGCAGCTCCTACGGACTGATGAACACTGAAGCTTTCTTT. The entire variable domain, with the rest obtained from reference TRBV7-9 and TRBJ1-1, is as follows: DTGVSQNPRHKITKRGQNVTFRCDPISEHNRLYWYRQTLGQGPEFLTYFQNEAQLEKSRLLSDRFSAERPKGSFSTLEIQRTEQGDSAMYLCASSSYGLMNTEAFFGQGTRLTVV.

The chain links TRBV3-1 to TRBJ1-1; no definite D call. This CDR3 has 14 amino acids. V lost 4 bases to trimming and J lost 1 base, with 10 bases between them. From germline, CDR1 is LGHDT and CDR2 YNNKEL (reference sequence). Here the CDR3 DNA reads TGTGCCAGCAGCCTACTACAGCAGAACACTGAAGCTTTCTTT. This encodes CASSLLQQNTEAFF.

V gene TRBV24-1 combines with J gene TRBJ2-6; no clear D gene. The CDR3 runs to 15 residues. V gave up 3 bases and J gave up 0 bases, with 5 bases separating them. CDR1 KGHDR and CDR2 SFDVKD come from the germline V gene. As DNA, the CDR3 is TGTGCCACCAGTGATACAGACTCTGGGGCCAACGTCCTGACTTTC. The encoded protein is CATSDTDSGANVLTF.

Only a few counts were recorded for this clonotype. The CDR3 nucleotides read TGTGCCAGCAGCGGAGACTACGCGCAAGAGACCCAGTACTTC. Its translation is CASSGDYAQETQYF. This chain links TRBV7-9 with TRBJ2-5, with D possibly being TRBD2 (5 bases). The CDR3 is 14 residues long. The germline V and J ends were trimmed by 5 bases and 2 bases, with 12 bases remaining between them. CDR1 is SEHNR, CDR2 FQNEAQ, per germline (reference sequence).

This clonotype was found a few times. The chain uses TRBV28 and TRBJ1-2, with 7 bases lining up with TRBD1. The CDR3 extends over 14 amino acids. CDR1 is MDHEN, CDR2 SYDVKM, per germline. Trimming removed 6 bases from V and 4 bases from J; junction bases left unmatched: 8. The CDR3 DNA is TGTGCCAGCAGCGCAGGGGGTAGAGGCTATGGCTACACCTTC. Amino acids: CASSAGGRGYGYTF.

This chain links TRBV6-2 or TRBV6-3 with TRBJ2-7; possible D gene TRBD2, 5 bases. The germline V gene encodes CDR1 MNHEY and CDR2 SVGEGT. CDR3 length: 13 residues. Trimming cost V 8 bases and J 5 bases, with 16 bases left between them. In DNA form, the CDR3 reads TGTGCCAGCCTCGCGAGGAGGTATAACGAGCAGTACTTC. Translating gives CASLARRYNEQYF.

The chain uses TRBV9 and TRBJ2-3; D is perhaps TRBD1 (6 bases). Between the trimmed V and J ends, which lost 0 bases and 2 bases, there was a span of 13 bases. The germline V gene has CDR1 SGDLS and CDR2 YYNGEE. CDR3 length: 16 amino acids. CDR3 sequence reads: CASSVGAGATTDTQYF. The CDR3 coding sequence is TGTGCCAGCAGCGTAGGGGCAGGGGCGACCACAGATACGCAGTATTTT. The full variable domain, its missing parts supplied by reference TRBV9 and TRBJ2-3, is DSGVTQTPKHLITATGQRVTLRCSPRSGDLSVYWYQQSLDQGLQFLIQYYNGEERAKGNILERFSAQQFPDLHSELNLSSLELGDSALYFCASSVGAGATTDTQYFGPGTRLTVL.

There are a few counts of this clonotype. The rearrangement uses TRBV24-1 and TRBJ2-1, with 8 bases that match TRBD1. V lost 8 bases, J lost 6 bases, and 5 bases stayed unmatched. The CDR3 runs 13 residues. In germline, CDR1 is KGHDR, CDR2 SFDVKD. The CDR3 loop reads CATTDRASNEQFF. The CDR3 bases are TGTGCCACCACGGACAGGGCTTCCAATGAGCAGTTCTTC.

The chain uses TRBV27 and TRBJ2-6; D call uncertain. CDR3 length: 18 residues. Between the trimmed V and J ends, which lost 3 bases and 0 bases, there was a span of 15 bases. Germline loops: CDR1 MNHEY, CDR2 SMNVEV (reference sequence). CDR3 in DNA: TGTGCCAGCAGTTTCGTTGGACGGTCGTTCTCTGGGGCCAACGTCCTGACTTTC. This gives the protein CASSFVGRSFSGANVLTF.

This clonotype was observed a few times. The V gene is TRBV27, the J gene TRBJ1-2, with a tentative D call TRBD1 (5 bases). From germline, CDR1 is MNHEY and CDR2 SMNVEV (reference sequence). The germline V and J ends were trimmed by 3 bases and 7 bases, with 21 bases remaining between them. The CDR3 contains 16 residues. Here the CDR3 reads CASSFTRGSLHLGYTF. In nucleotides, the CDR3 is TGTGCCAGCAGTTTCACGCGGGGCAGCCTACACCTTGGCTACACCTTC.

This clonotype was observed many times. This chain joins TRBV12-3 or TRBV12-4 and TRBJ2-1, with D perhaps matching TRBD2 (5 bases). V was pared by 5 bases and J by 7 bases, with 18 bases between. The CDR3 consists of 15 residues. The CDR3 region is CASSPRAAPGNEQFF. The CDR3 DNA reads as TGTGCCAGCAGTCCGCGGGCCGCCCCTGGGAATGAGCAGTTCTTC.

This chain joins TRBV5-1 and TRBJ2-3; 9 bases agree with TRBD1. There are 14 residues in the CDR3. Germline CDR1 reads SGHRS; CDR2 reads YFSETQ. Unmatched junction bases numbered 3, after V lost 3 bases and J lost 4 bases. The CDR3 is CASSWGTGPDTQYF. Written as DNA, the CDR3 is TGCGCCAGCAGCTGGGGGACAGGGCCAGATACGCAGTATTTT.

This clonotype was seen more than once but under ten times. The chain employs TRBV14 and TRBJ1-1; no definite D call. The length of the CDR3 is 18 residues. Germline CDR1 and CDR2: SGHDN and FVKESK. V was shortened by 8 bases and J by 0 bases, with 25 bases between the two germline ends. The CDR3 DNA follows: TGTGCCAGCGACGACGGTCCGCCAAACGGACCCATGAACACTGAAGCTTTCTTT. Translating gives CASDDGPPNGPMNTEAFF.

This CDR3 is CASSANLAGQGEQYF. The CDR3 nucleotides are TGTGCCAGCAGCGCTAACCTAGCGGGACAGGGCGAGCAGTACTTC. The V gene is TRBV5-5, the J gene TRBJ2-7; D tentatively fits TRBD1 or TRBD2 (9 bases each). The CDR3 covers 15 residues. V lost 4 bases to trimming and J lost 6 bases, with 20 bases between them. CDR1 SGHKS and CDR2 YYEKEE come from the germline V gene (reference sequence).

The chain joins TRBV30 to TRBJ2-7; D gene unclear. The germline CDR1 and CDR2 sequences are GTSNPN and SVGIG (reference sequence). Trimming shortened V by 1 base and J by 3 bases, and 13 bases separated the two germline ends. The CDR3 loop spans 14 amino acids. CDR3 protein: CAWSDHNVGYEQYF. CDR3 sequence (DNA): TGTGCCTGGAGTGATCACAATGTAGGCTACGAGCAGTACTTC.

J is TRBJ2-3 and V is TRBV5-5; 10 bases are shared with TRBD1. From germline, CDR1 is SGHKS and CDR2 YYEKEE (reference sequence). V was pared by 0 bases and J by 3 bases, with 4 bases of the junction left unmatched. This CDR3 comprises 16 residues. The CDR3 DNA reads TGTGCCAGCAGCTTGGGGGCGGGACAGGGGACAGATACGCAGTATTTT. Residues: CASSLGAGQGTDTQYF.

V gene TRBV7-9 combines with J gene TRBJ2-7; unclear D gene. Trimming took off 0 bases at V and 6 bases at J, with 15 bases between the two ends. The germline V gene has CDR1 SEHNR and CDR2 FQNEAQ (reference sequence). The CDR3 consists of 15 residues. The CDR3 here is CASSLANSRTGEQYF. For the CDR3, the DNA is TGTGCCAGCAGCTTAGCTAACAGTCGTACGGGCGAGCAGTACTTC.

This clonotype appeared a few times. The chain employs TRBV18 and TRBJ2-5, with unresolved D. This CDR3 is 10 amino acids long. Trimming took off 6 bases at V and 4 bases at J, with 3 bases between the two ends. Germline V CDR1 and CDR2: KGHSH, LQKENI. CDR3: CASSSETQYF. Written as DNA, the CDR3 is TGTGCCAGCTCCTCAGAGACCCAGTACTTC.

The gene calls are TRBV12-3 or TRBV12-4 and TRBJ2-7; D gene uncertain. The CDR3 spans 13 residues. V gave up 7 bases and J gave up 3 bases, with 13 bases separating them. DNA of the CDR3: TGTGCCAGCACTAAGGGCCGGCACTACGAGCAGTACTTC. Its translation is CASTKGRHYEQYF.

The chain recombines TRBV6-5 with TRBJ2-7; 8 bases agree with TRBD2. V shed 2 bases, J shed 5 bases, and the junction held 11 bases outside the gene matches. The CDR3 is 16 amino acids. Per the germline V gene, CDR1 is MNHEY and CDR2 is SVGAGI. The CDR3 DNA follows: TGTGCCAGCAGTTACATTAGCGGGAAGGCCCAGAACGAGCAGTACTTC. It specifies CASSYISGKAQNEQYF.

This clonotype was seen a few times. CDR3: CASNRETGDRDGGYTF. The CDR3 coding sequence is TGCGCCAGCAACCGAGAAACAGGGGACCGGGATGGGGGCTACACCTTC. The chain links TRBV4-3 to TRBJ1-2, with TRBD1 matching over 7 bases. Germline CDR1 and CDR2: LGHNA and YSLEER. V shed 7 bases and J 8 bases; nucleotides not matched to a gene: 19. The CDR3 length is 16 residues.

This clonotype was observed a handful of times. The rearrangement joins TRBV24-1 to TRBJ2-7, with D tentatively TRBD1 (6 bases). This CDR3 is 13 amino acids long. Trimming took off 4 bases at V and 6 bases at J, with 12 bases between the two ends. Germline CDR1 KGHDR, CDR2 SFDVKD. CDR3 region: CATSEPTGFEQYF. The CDR3 region has the DNA TGTGCCACCAGTGAGCCTACAGGGTTCGAGCAGTACTTC.

This clonotype turned up a few times. This chain connects TRBV3-1 to TRBJ1-1; unclear D gene. Germline V CDR1 and CDR2: LGHDT, YNNKEL (reference sequence). This CDR3 region has 15 residues. V lost 4 bases to trimming and J lost 4 bases, with 16 bases between them. The CDR3 loop is CASSPPGSYTTEAFF. The DNA of the CDR3 is TGTGCCAGCAGCCCGCCGGGATCCTACACCACTGAAGCTTTCTTT.

The chain carries TRBV15 and TRBJ2-1; a possible D gene is TRBD2 (6 bases). The CDR3 runs to 17 residues. V lost 0 bases, J lost 3 bases, and 15 bases lay in between. Germline lookup yields CDR1 LNHNV and CDR2 YYDKDF (reference sequence). The DNA of the CDR3 is TGTGCCACCAGCAGAGATTTTAATAGCGGAGTCTACAATGAGCAGTTCTTC. This translates into CATSRDFNSGVYNEQFF.

This clonotype has just a few counts. The chain recombines TRBV11-2 with TRBJ1-1, with a possible D match to TRBD1 (6 bases). There are 14 residues in the CDR3. V was clipped by 5 bases and J by 7 bases, with 17 bases between them. The germline gives CDR1 SGHAT, CDR2 FQNNGV. The CDR3 nucleotides read TGTGCCAGCAGCCCGTTATTGGGGGGCATTGAAGCTTTCTTT. Translating gives CASSPLLGGIEAFF. The full variable domain, in which reference TRBV11-2 and TRBJ1-1 provide the parts outside the CDR3, is EAGVAQSPRYKIIEKRQSVAFWCNPISGHATLYWYQQILGQGPKLLIQFQNNGVVDDSQLPKDRFSAERLKGVDSTLKIQPAKLEDSAVYLCASSPLLGGIEAFFGQGTRLTVV.